This TCR beta chain was sequenced during a study of shared clonotypes between healthy human individuals. The study's findings and limits: The donor pool, a small one, limited the genetic and exposure-history diversity represented.

After removal of 4 bases from V and 5 bases from J, the junction contained 5 bases not matched to a gene. Germline V gives CDR1 SEHNR, CDR2 FQNEAQ (reference sequence). CDR3 length: 14 residues. Concerning this clone: Its antigen is undetermined.

Profiling relied on immunoSEQ multiplex PCR, and the TCRdb table lists in-frame clones only, not all of them. In the table there are about 980,000 clones, 76% of which are singletons. The origin of this receptor is a man aged 18-30 years in good health. The sample comprised memory CD4+ T cells sorted from blood. The subset denotes: CD45RA-negative fraction. The chain uses TRBV7-9 and TRBJ2-1; 7 bases agree with TRBD2. CDR3 coding DNA: TGTGCCAGCAGCTATGGGAGGGTGCACAATGAGCAGTTCTTC. Encoded protein: CASSYGRVHNEQFF.